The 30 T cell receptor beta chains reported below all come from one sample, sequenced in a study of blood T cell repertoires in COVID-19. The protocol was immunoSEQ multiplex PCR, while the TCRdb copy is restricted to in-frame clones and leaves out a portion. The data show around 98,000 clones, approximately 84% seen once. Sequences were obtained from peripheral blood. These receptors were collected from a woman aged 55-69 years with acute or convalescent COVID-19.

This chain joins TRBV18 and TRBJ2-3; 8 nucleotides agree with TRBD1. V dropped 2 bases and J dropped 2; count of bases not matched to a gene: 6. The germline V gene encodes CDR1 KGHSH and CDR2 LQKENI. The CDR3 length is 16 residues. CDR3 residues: CASSPRPGQDTDTQYF. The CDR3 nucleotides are TGTGCCAGCTCACCAAGACCGGGACAGGACACAGATACGCAGTATTTT.

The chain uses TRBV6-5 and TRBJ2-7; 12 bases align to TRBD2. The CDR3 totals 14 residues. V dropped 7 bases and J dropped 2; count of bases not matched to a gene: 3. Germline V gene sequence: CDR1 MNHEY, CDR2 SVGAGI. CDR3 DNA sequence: TGTGCCAGCACCTCTAGCGGGGGGGCCTACGAGCAGTACTTC. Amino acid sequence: CASTSSGGAYEQYF.

The CDR3 region is CAMGLAGGDTQYF. CDR3 nucleotide sequence: TGTGCCATGGGACTAGCGGGGGGAGATACGCAGTATTTT. J is TRBJ2-3 and V is TRBV5-4, with 15 bases that match TRBD2. With V trimmed by 9 bases and J by 5 bases, 1 base remained unmatched. The CDR3 has 13 amino acids. The germline V gene encodes CDR1 SGHNT and CDR2 YYREEE (reference sequence).

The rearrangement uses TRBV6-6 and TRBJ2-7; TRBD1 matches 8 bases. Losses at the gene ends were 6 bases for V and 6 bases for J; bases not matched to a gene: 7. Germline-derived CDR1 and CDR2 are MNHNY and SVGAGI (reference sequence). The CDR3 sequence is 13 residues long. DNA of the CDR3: TGTGCCAGCAGGGACAGGGTGGGACTCGAGCAGTACTTC. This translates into CASRDRVGLEQYF.

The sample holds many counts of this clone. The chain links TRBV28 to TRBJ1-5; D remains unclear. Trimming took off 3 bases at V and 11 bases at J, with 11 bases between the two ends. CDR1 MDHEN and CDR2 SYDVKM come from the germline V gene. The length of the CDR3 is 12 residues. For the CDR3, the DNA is TGTGCCAGCAGTTTCCCATTGCGGGCCCAGCATTTT. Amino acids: CASSFPLRAQHF.

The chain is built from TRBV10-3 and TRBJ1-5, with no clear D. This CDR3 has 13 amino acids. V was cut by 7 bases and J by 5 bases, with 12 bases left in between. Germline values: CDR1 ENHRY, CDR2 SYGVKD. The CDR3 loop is CAITSSGDQPQHF. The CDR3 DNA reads TGTGCCATCACTTCATCCGGGGATCAGCCCCAGCATTTT.

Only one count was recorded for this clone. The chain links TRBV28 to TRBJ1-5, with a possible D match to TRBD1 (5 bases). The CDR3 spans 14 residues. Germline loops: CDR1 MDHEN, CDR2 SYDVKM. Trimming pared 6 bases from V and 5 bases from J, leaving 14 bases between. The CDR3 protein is CASRPGLRDQPQHF. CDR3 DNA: TGTGCCAGCAGGCCGGGACTCAGGGATCAGCCCCAGCATTTT.

The CDR3 coding sequence is TGTGCCAGCAGCTTGCCAGGAGAGGGTGAAAAACTGTTTTTT. Translated: CASSLPGEGEKLFF. This chain uses TRBV5-4 with TRBJ1-4; no definite D call. The CDR3 is 14 amino acids. The V and J ends lost 1 base and 7 bases respectively, with 11 bases between them. The V gene's germline CDR1 is SGHNT and CDR2 YYREEE (reference sequence).

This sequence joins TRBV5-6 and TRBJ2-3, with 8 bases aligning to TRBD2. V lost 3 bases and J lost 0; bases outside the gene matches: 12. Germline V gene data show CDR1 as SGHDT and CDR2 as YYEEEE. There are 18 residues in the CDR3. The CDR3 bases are TGTGCCAGCAGCTCATTACTTATAGCGGGGACTAGCACAGATACGCAGTATTTT. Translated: CASSSLLIAGTSTDTQYF.

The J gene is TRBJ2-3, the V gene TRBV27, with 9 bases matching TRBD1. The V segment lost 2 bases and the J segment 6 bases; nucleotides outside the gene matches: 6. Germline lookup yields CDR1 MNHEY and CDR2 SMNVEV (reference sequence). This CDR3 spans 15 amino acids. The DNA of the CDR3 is TGTGCCAGCAGTTTACCCGGGACAGGGATCGATACGCAGTATTTT. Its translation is CASSLPGTGIDTQYF.

The CDR3 nucleotides read TGTGCCAGCAGCTTAGCGGGGGGGTATGAGACCCAGTACTTC. Translating it yields CASSLAGGYETQYF. This chain uses TRBV13 with TRBJ2-5; 8 nucleotides match TRBD2. V trimming: 1 base; J trimming: 5 bases; junction bases outside the gene matches: 3. Per the germline V gene, CDR1 is PRHDT and CDR2 is FYEKMQ (reference sequence). This CDR3 spans 14 amino acids.

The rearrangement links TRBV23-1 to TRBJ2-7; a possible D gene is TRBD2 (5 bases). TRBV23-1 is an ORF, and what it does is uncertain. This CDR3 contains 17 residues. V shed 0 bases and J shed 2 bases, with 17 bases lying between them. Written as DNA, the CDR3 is TGCGCCAGCAGTCAATCGCCGGGGAAACGCGGGCCCTACGAGCAGTACTTC. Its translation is CASSQSPGKRGPYEQYF.

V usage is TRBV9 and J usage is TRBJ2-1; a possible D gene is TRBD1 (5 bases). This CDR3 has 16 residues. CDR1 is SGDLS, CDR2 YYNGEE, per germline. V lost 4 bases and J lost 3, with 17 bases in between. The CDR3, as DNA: TGTGCCAGCAGCAGCTCTGGGGCAGGATACTACAATGAGCAGTTCTTC. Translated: CASSSSGAGYYNEQFF.

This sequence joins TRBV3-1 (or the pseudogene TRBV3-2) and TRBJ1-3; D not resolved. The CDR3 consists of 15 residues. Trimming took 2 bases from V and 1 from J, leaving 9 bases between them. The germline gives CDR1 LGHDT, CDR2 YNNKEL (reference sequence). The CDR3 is CASSQHTLSGNTIYF. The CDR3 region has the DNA TGTGCCAGCAGCCAACACACATTGTCTGGAAACACCATATATTTT.

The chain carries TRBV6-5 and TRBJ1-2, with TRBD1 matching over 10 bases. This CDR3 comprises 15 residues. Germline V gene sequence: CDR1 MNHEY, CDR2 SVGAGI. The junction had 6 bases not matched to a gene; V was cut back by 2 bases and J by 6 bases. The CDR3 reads CASSYGTGARNGYTF. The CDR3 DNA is TGTGCCAGCAGTTACGGGACAGGGGCAAGGAATGGCTACACCTTC.

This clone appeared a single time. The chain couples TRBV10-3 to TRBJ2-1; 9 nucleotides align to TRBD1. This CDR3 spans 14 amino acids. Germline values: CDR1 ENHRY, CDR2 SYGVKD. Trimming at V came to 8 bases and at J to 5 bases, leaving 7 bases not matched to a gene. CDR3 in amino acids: CAIDAGQGNNEQFF. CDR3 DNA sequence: TGTGCCATCGACGCGGGACAGGGAAACAATGAGCAGTTCTTC.

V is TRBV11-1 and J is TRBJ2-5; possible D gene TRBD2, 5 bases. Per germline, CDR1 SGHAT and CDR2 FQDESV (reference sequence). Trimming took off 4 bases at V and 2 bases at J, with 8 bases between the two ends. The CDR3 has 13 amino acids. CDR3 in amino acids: CASSWTGQETQYF. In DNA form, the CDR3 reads TGTGCCAGCAGCTGGACGGGACAAGAGACCCAGTACTTC.

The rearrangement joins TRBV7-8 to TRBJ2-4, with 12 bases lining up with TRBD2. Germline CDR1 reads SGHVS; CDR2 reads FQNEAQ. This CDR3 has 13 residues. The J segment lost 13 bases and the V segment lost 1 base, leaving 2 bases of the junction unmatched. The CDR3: CASSLGLAGDQYF. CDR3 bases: TGTGCCAGCAGCTTAGGACTAGCGGGGGACCAGTACTTC.

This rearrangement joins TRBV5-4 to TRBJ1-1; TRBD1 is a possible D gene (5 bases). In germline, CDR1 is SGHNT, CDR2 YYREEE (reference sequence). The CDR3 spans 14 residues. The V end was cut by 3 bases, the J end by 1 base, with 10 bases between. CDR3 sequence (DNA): TGTGCCAGCAGCTCGGAAAGGGGGAACACTGAAGCTTTCTTT. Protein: CASSSERGNTEAFF.

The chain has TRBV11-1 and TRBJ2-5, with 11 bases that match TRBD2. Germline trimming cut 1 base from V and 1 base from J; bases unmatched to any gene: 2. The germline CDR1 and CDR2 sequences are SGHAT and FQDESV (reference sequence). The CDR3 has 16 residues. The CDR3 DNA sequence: TGTGCCAGCAGCTTAGGACTAGCGGGGATCCAAGAGACCCAGTACTTC. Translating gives CASSLGLAGIQETQYF.

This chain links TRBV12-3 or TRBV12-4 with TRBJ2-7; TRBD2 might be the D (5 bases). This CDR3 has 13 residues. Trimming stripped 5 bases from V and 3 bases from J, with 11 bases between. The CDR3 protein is CASSPTRYYEQYF. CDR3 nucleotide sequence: TGTGCCAGCAGTCCAACTAGATACTACGAGCAGTACTTC.

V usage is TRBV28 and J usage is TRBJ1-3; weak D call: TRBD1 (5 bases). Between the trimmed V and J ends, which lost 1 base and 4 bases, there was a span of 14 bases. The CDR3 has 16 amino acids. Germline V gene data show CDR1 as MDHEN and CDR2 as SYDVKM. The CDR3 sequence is CASSLSGSPYGNTIYF. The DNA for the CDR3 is TGTGCCAGCAGTTTATCAGGGTCCCCCTACGGAAACACCATATATTTT.

CDR3 residues: CASSQGSQYEKLFF. The CDR3 DNA reads TGTGCCAGCAGCCAAGGCTCCCAGTACGAAAAACTGTTTTTT. This chain connects TRBV3-1 (or the pseudogene TRBV3-2) to TRBJ1-4; the D is unclear. Germline lookup yields CDR1 LGHDT and CDR2 YNNKEL (reference sequence). This CDR3 has 14 amino acids. V shed 1 base and J shed 8 bases, with 11 bases lying between them.

DNA for the CDR3: TGTGCCAGCAGCGGGGGGGCTAAGAATGAGCAGTTCTTC. Its protein is CASSGGAKNEQFF. The chain combines TRBV21-1 with TRBJ2-1; TRBD2, as called in the table, went unchecked against the DNA. TRBV21-1 is flagged as a pseudogene. The CDR3 has 13 amino acids.

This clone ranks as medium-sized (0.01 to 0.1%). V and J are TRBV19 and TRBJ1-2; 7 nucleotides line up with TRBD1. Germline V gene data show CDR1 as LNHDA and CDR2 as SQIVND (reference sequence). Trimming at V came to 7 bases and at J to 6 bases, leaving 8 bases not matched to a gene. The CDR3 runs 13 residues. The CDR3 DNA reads TGTGCCAGTACCCCGGCAGGGGGTGATGGCTACACCTTC. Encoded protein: CASTPAGGDGYTF.

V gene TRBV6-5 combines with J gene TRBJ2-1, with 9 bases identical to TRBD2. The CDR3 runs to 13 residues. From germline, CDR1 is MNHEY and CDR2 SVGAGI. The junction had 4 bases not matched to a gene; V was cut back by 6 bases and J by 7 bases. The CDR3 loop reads CASRVSGGNEQFF. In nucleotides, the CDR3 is TGTGCCAGCAGGGTTAGCGGGGGTAATGAGCAGTTCTTC.

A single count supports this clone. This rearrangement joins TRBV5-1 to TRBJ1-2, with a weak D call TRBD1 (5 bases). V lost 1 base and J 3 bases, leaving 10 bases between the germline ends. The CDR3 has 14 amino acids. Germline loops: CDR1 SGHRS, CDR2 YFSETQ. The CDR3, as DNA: TGCGCCAGCAGCTTGAGGGGCAGGGACTATGGCTACACCTTC. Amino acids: CASSLRGRDYGYTF. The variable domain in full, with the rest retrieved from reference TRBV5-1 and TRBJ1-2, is KAGVTQTPRYLIKTRGQQVTLSCSPISGHRSVSWYQQTPGQGLQFLFEYFSETQRNKGNFPGRFSGRQFSNSRSEMNVSTLELGDSALYLCASSLRGRDYGYTFGSGTRLTVV.

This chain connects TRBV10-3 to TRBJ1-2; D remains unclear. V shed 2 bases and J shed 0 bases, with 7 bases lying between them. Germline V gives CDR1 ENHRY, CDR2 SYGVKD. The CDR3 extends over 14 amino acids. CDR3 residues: CAISEGEANYGYTF. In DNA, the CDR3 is TGTGCCATCAGTGAGGGAGAAGCTAACTATGGCTACACCTTC.

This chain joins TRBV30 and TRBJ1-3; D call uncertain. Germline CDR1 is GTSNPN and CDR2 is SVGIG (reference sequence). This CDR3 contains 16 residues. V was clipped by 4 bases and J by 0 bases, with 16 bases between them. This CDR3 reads CAWKRDRVYSGNTIYF. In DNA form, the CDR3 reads TGTGCCTGGAAGAGAGACCGGGTCTACTCTGGAAACACCATATATTTT.

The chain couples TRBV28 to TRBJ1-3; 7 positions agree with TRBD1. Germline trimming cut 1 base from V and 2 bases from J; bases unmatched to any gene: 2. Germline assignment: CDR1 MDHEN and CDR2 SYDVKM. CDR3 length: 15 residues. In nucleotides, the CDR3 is TGTGCCAGCAGTTTATCGACAGGGACTGGAAACACCATATATTTT. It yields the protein CASSLSTGTGNTIYF.